Below are 6 T cell receptor beta chains sequenced from a single sample in a study of OX40 agonist ivuxolimab in advanced cancers. The library was built by means of the immunoSEQ multiplex PCR assay. TCRdb obtained this table from immuneACCESS and retained in-frame rearrangements with V and J assigned. These tables miss some clones; where compared with another copy, unresolved V genes account for less than half of the shortfall, and the remainder is unexplained. Counted in this sample were 80,000 to 100,000 clones; more than 85% of them appeared once. The ten largest clonotypes hold more than 0.8% of the sample. Here the sequenced sample was CD4+ or CD8+ T cells sorted from blood, taken in a trial of the OX40 agonist ivuxolimab. These receptors originate from an adult with an advanced solid tumor such as melanoma, head and neck, liver or kidney cancer.

The genes are TRBV11-1 and TRBJ2-7; either TRBD1 or TRBD2 may supply D (6 bases each). The CDR3 contains 14 residues. The V gene lost 3 bases and the J gene lost 6 bases, with 15 bases spanning the gap. The germline gives CDR1 SGHAT, CDR2 FQDESV (reference sequence). CDR3 in DNA: TGTGCCAGCAGCTTTGGGGGGCCGGCGGGCGAGCAGTACTTC. Its protein product is CASSFGGPAGEQYF. Combining the CDR3 with reference TRBV11-1 and TRBJ2-7 gives the whole variable domain EAEVAQSPRYKITEKSQAVAFWCDPISGHATLYWYRQILGQGPELLVQFQDESVVDDSQLPKDRFSAERLKGVDSTLKIQPAELGDSAMYLCASSFGGPAGEQYFGPGTRLTVT.

The chain links TRBV6-5 to TRBJ1-5, with a tentative D call TRBD1 (5 bases). Germline V gene data show CDR1 as MNHEY and CDR2 as SVGAGI. The CDR3 has 13 residues. The ends were cut back, 2 bases at V and 7 bases at J, with 9 bases in the middle. In nucleotides, the CDR3 is TGTGCCAGCAGTTACACAGGCGGCCAGCCCCAGCATTTT. This encodes CASSYTGGQPQHF.

The rearrangement joins TRBV6-6 to TRBJ2-7; no firm D call. From germline, CDR1 is MNHNY and CDR2 SVGAGI (reference sequence). V lost 3 bases, J lost 3 bases, and 9 bases lay in between. This CDR3 is built from 13 residues. Written as DNA, the CDR3 is TGTGCCAGCAGTTATAGGCCAGACTACGAGCAGTACGTC. Encoded protein: CASSYRPDYEQYV.

This clone has only a few counts. CDR3 loop: CASSEDHEQYV. The CDR3 DNA reads TGTGCCAGCAGTGAAGACCACGAGCAGTACGTC. This chain uses TRBV2 with TRBJ2-7; D not resolved. The CDR3 loop spans 11 amino acids. Germline V lookup: CDR1 SNHLY, CDR2 FYNNEI. Trimming left V 1 base short and J 5 bases short, with 3 bases between.

This clone was recorded once. V gene TRBV5-4 combines with J gene TRBJ2-3, with TRBD2 matching over 10 bases. This CDR3 contains 17 residues. Trimming removed 0 bases from V and 5 bases from J; junction bases left unmatched: 9. Germline assignment: CDR1 SGHNT and CDR2 YYREEE (reference sequence). The CDR3 DNA is TGTGCCAGCAGCTTGGCCTCGGCTAGCGGGAGAGGAGATACGCAGTATTTT. This translates into CASSLASASGRGDTQYF.

This clone was detected a few times. This chain uses TRBV18 with TRBJ2-3, with no clear D. Trimming took 2 bases from V and 2 from J, leaving 5 bases between them. Germline V gene data show CDR1 as KGHSH and CDR2 as LQKENI. The CDR3 contains 13 residues. In DNA, the CDR3 is TGTGCCAGCTCACCAAAGGTCACAGATACGCAGTATTTT. Residues: CASSPKVTDTQYF. The full variable domain, with the rest looked up from reference TRBV18 and TRBJ2-3, is NAGVMQNPRHLVRRRGQEARLRCSPMKGHSHVYWYRQLPEEGLKFMVYLQKENIIDESGMPKERFSAEFPKEGPSILRIQQVVRGDSAAYFCASSPKVTDTQYFGPGTRLTVL.